This T cell receptor (beta chain) was documented in a study of tumor-infiltrating lymphocytes in oesophageal squamous cell carcinoma. This clonotype has a single count. TCRdb reprocessed the PCR reads via MiXCR and lists one record per CDR3 protein. This table has 8,000 to 11,000 distinct CDR3 sequences, under 70% appearing once. Sequencing was done on a sample of esophageal tumor tissue. This receptor was identified in a female donor with esophageal squamous cell carcinoma.

The CDR3 sequence: CASTRNSYSYNEQFF. For the CDR3, the DNA is TGTGCCAGCACTCGTAATTCGTACTCCTACAATGAGCAGTTCTTC. The chain recombines TRBV7-2 with TRBJ2-5, with D unclear. The tail of the sequence fits TRBJ2-1 better, so the J call may be wrong. The germline V gene has CDR1 SGHTA and CDR2 FQGNSA. CDR3 length: 15 residues.